This entry features one TCR beta chain sequence. The antigen this receptor binds is unknown. Per-base quality was not reported, and no clone a single base away is much larger than it. Collaborating institutions collected whole blood in K2EDTA tubes following their own protocols. For TCRbeta analysis, collaborators shipped samples in one of three forms: frozen whole blood, isolated PBMCs, or DNA extracted from either of those sample types. CDR1 and CDR2 are read off the germline V gene as SGHRS and YFSETQ. V gives up 0 bases and J gives up 6 bases, and the segment between their germline ends measures 13 bases. The CDR3 measures 14 amino acids from cysteine to phenylalanine. Of all the DNA, just the CDR3 is kept, 42 bases in frame from base 1. The data were obtained in a study of blood T cell repertoires in COVID-19 (dated by TCRdb to the early 2020s). For the study in its entirety: Samples covering the acute and convalescent phases of COVID-19 were provided by collaborators in the United States, Italy and Spain. The prospective study material was composed of cDNA or gDNA derived from T cells, B-cell-depleted T cells, or PBMCs. A freely available public database, intended as a resource for researchers studying the immune response to SARS-CoV-2, is where the repertoires were released. Deeply sampled blood TCRbeta repertoires from subjects exposed to, actively infected with, or recovered from COVID-19 were included in the dataset. Where available, HLA class I and class II types were taken from metadata supplied by the sample provider and were not determined by assay-based typing. Samples came from the ongoing ImmuneRACE study (first 160 participants) plus 1,254 subjects from 6 global collaborators. Sample metadata almost always included a de-identified subject ID, COVID-19 status, age in years and sex.

The immunoSEQ Assay, a bias-controlled multiplex PCR, was used to amplify TCRbeta CDR3 regions from genomic DNA. Processing in the source paper ran as follows. The number of nucleated cells in each sample was estimated from the amplification of reference gene primers within the assay. To quantify the absolute abundance of each unique TCRbeta CDR3 rearrangement, sequence reads were collapsed and filtered. Productive Simpson clonality was computed per sample as the square root of Simpson's diversity index over productive rearrangements. As stored in TCRdb, this immuneACCESS dataset retains in-frame rearrangements with V and J assigned. A fraction of the clones does not appear; measured against another copy, unresolved V genes explain less than half of the discrepancy, and the remainder lacks a known reason. V, J and clone size are those of that table, while D and trimming were read from the DNA. Recorded for this sample are approximately 74,000 clones; more than 70% of them occurred a single time. Of the sample, roughly 44% is held by the ten largest clones.

Overall study results and their limits: Clinical and demographic metadata were provided uncurated, with the amount varying by source and participant.

Sequencing was done on a sample of peripheral blood. This chain is built from TRBV5-1 and TRBJ2-7; the D gene is perhaps TRBD1, from 5 matching bases. This clonotype originated in a human donor in a cohort sampled during active COVID-19. The CDR3 region has the sequence CASSLGGASGEQYF. The bases are TGCGCCAGCAGCTTGGGTGGGGCCTCCGGCGAGCAGTACTTC.